This TCR beta chain was obtained from a study of blood T cells in healthy people across ages. Then a second PCR, running roughly 6 to 11 cycles, was carried out with a sample-barcoded 5' primer and a J-beta primer mix. Via MiXCR, TCRdb re-called the 5' RACE reads, giving one row per CDR3 protein. The data contain around 1.5 million distinct CDR3 sequences, roughly 59% of them seen just once; the ten biggest clones take up approximately 7%. Germline V gene sequence: CDR1 SGHDT, CDR2 YYEEEE. The CDR3 loop spans 12 amino acids. V lost 7 bases to trimming and J lost 4 bases; unmatched junction nucleotides: 3.

The specimen sequenced was blood. The clonotype originates from a man aged 18 to 30 in good health. The chain couples TRBV5-6 to TRBJ1-2, with TRBD1 matching 8 bases. This chain's CDR3 is CASHQGAYGYTF. The CDR3 region has the DNA TGTGCCAGCCATCAGGGGGCCTATGGCTACACCTTC.